This T cell receptor beta chain was retrieved from a study of CD8 T cells in ankylosing spondylitis. General study findings and limits: There was a TCR beta motif, made of 7 to 9 highly homologous variants, that appeared characteristic of ankylosing spondylitis blood.

TCRdb re-called the 5' RACE reads with MiXCR, one entry per CDR3 protein. Of 800,000 to 900,000 distinct CDR3 sequences detected, 12% appear once; the ten largest clones hold less than 0.65%. Germline CDR1 reads SGDLS; CDR2 reads YYNGEE. The ends were cut back, 0 bases at V and 6 bases at J, with 13 bases in the middle. The CDR3 runs to 14 residues. A word on this clonotype: What it binds is not known.

Material for sequencing was blood, either unsorted or a sorted T cell fraction (not recorded which). The chain employs TRBV9 and TRBJ2-7, with a tentative D call TRBD2 (5 bases). The source of this sequence is a male donor with ankylosing spondylitis. CDR3 coding DNA: TGTGCCAGCAGCGTAGTCCCCATAGGAGGCGAGCAGTACTTC. This encodes CASSVVPIGGEQYF.